The present T cell receptor (beta chain) was sequenced within a study of human T cells and chemical hapten exposure. Overall study results and limits: Alopecia affecting every donor means their immune response may not match healthy people's.

As to time point: patch test 2, 6 weeks after DPC sensitization. Treatment specified: therapeutic diphenylcyclopropenone sensitization with weekly scalp DPC. The V and J ends lost 3 bases and 5 bases respectively, with 7 bases between them. Germline CDR1 is SGHTA and CDR2 is FQGNSA. This CDR3 is 13 amino acids long. For this clonotype: The target antigen is unknown.

In TCRdb, the RACE reads were re-called with MiXCR into one record per CDR3 protein. This sample carries about 140,000 distinct CDR3 sequences, approximately 10% of them seen once, and the ten largest clones take around 1.4%. This clonotype originated in a woman between 45 and 65 years old with alopecia areata. Some clones in this sample may be carry-over from other donors' samples. The chain couples TRBV7-2 to TRBJ1-4; D might be TRBD1 (6 bases). The sequencing used whole blood, collected in connection with sensitization to the hapten diphenylcyclopropenone (DPC). CDR3 in amino acids: CASSFGQNEKLFF. CDR3 coding DNA: TGTGCCAGCAGCTTCGGACAGAATGAAAAACTGTTTTTT.